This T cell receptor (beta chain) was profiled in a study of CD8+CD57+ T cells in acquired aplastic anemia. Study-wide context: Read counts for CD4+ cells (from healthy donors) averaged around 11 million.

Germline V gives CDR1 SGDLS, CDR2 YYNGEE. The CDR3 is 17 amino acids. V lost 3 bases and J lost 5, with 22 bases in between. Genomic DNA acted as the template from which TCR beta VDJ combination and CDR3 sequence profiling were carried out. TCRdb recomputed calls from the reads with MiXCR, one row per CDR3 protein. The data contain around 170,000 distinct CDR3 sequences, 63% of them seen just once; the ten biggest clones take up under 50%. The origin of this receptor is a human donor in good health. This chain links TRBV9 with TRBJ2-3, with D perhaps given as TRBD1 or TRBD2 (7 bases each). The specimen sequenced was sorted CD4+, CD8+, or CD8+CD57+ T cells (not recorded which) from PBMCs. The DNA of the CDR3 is TGTGCCAGCAGCGCCAGACAGGGTGAGGGGGGGGGAGATACGCAGTATTTT. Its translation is CASSARQGEGGGDTQYF.